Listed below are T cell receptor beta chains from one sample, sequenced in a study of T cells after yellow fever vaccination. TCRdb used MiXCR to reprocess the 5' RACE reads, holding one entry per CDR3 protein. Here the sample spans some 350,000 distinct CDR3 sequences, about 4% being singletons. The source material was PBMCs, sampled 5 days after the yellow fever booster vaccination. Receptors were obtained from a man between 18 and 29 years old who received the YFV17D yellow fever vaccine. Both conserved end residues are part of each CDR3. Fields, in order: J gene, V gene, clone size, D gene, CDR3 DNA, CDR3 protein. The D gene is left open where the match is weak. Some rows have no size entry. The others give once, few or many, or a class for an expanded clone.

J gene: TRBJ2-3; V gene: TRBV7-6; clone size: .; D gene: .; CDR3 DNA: TGTGCCAGCAGCTTATGGGGGGCCCCCACAGATACGCAGTATTTT; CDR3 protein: CASSLWGAPTDTQYF
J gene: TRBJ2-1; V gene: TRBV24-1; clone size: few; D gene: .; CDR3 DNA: TGTGCCACCAGCGCCCGGACGGGGACCTACAATGAGCAGTTCTTC; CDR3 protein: CATSARTGTYNEQFF
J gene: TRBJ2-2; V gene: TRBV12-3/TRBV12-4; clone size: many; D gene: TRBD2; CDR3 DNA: TGTGCCAGCAGTTTAAGATTGTTGCGGGGGGCCCCTGGGACCGGGGAGCTGTTTTTT; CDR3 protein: CASSLRLLRGAPGTGELFF
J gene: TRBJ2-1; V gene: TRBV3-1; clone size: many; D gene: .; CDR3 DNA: TGTGCCAGCAGCCAAGACTGGTCGGGGGATTTCTCCTACAATGAGCAGTTCTTC; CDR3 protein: CASSQDWSGDFSYNEQFF
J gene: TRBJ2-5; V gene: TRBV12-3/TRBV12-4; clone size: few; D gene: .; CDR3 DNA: TGTGCCAGCAGCCAAGTCATATTCGAGACCCAGTACTTC; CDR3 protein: CASSQVIFETQYF
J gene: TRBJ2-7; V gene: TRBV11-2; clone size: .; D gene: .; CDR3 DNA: TGTGCCATTCGGGGCAGGGGCACCTACGAGCAGTACTTC; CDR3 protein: CAIRGRGTYEQYF
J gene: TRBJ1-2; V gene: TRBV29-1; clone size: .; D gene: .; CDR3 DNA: TGCAGCGTTGAAGTGGATCCCTATGGCTACACCTTC; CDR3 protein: CSVEVDPYGYTF
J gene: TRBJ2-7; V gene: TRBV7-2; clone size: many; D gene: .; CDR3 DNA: TGTGCCAGCACCTCCCATCCCTCCTACGAGCAGTACTTC; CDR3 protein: CASTSHPSYEQYF
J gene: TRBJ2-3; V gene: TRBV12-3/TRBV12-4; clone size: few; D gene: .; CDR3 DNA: TGTGCCAGCAAAACGGGGTGGGTGAACACAGATACGCAGTATTTT; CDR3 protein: CASKTGWVNTDTQYF
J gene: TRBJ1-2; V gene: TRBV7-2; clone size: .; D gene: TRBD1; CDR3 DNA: TGTGCCAGCAGCTTAGGGGGGACAGGATTCTATGGCTACACCTTC; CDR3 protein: CASSLGGTGFYGYTF
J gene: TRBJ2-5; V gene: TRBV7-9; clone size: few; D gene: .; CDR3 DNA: TGTGCCAGCAGCTCCTGGGGCGCGGGAGAGACCCAGTACTTC; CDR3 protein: CASSSWGAGETQYF
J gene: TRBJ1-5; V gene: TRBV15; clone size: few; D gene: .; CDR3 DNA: TGTGCCACCAGCAGAGATTCCGTACGAAGTCAGCCCCAGCATTTT; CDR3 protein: CATSRDSVRSQPQHF
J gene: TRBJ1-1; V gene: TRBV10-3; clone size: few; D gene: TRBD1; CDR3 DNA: TGTGCCATCAGTGATTGGACAGGATCTTCTGAAGCTTTCTTT; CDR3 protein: CAISDWTGSSEAFF
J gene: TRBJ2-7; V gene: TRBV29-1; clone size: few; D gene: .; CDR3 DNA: TGCAGCGTTGTGACCCACTACGAGCAGTACTTC; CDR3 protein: CSVVTHYEQYF
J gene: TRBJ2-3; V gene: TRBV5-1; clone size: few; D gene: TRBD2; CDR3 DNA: TGCGCCAGCGCTTCCGGGACTAGTACGTCAGATACGCAGTATTTT; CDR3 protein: CASASGTSTSDTQYF
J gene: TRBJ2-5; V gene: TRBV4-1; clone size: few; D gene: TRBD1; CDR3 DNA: TGCGCCAGCAGCCAAGATTCGCCAGGGGGCGAGACCCAGTACTTC; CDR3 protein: CASSQDSPGGETQYF
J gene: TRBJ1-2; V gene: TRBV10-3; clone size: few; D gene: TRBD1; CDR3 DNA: TGTGCCATCAGTGGACAGGGACGGGGCTACACCTTC; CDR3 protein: CAISGQGRGYTF
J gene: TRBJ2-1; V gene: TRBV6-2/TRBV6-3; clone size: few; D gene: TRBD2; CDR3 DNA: TGTGCCAGCAGTTACAGGACTAGGGATCCCGAGGAGCAGTTCTTC; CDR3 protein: CASSYRTRDPEEQFF
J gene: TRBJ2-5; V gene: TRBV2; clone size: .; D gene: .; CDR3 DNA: TGTGCCAGCAGTGCCAGGGAGGAGACCCAGTACTTC; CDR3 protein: CASSAREETQYF
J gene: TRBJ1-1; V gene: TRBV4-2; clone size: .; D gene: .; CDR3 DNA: TGTGCCAGCAGCCAAGGCTACGACCTCCCCCCTCGGCCGACTGAAGCTTTCTTT; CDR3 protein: CASSQGYDLPPRPTEAFF
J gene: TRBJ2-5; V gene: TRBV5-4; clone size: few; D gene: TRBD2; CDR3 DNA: TGTGCCAGCAGCTTGGAGACTAGCGAAGAGACCCAGTACTTC; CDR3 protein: CASSLETSEETQYF
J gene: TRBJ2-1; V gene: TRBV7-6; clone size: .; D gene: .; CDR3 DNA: TGTGCCAGCAGCCCCCGCCGTAGGGGGAATGAGCAGTTCTTC; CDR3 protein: CASSPRRRGNEQFF
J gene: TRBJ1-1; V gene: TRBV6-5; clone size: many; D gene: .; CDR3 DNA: TGTGCCAGCAGTCCGGGAGGCATGAACACTGAAGCTTTCTTT; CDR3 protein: CASSPGGMNTEAFF
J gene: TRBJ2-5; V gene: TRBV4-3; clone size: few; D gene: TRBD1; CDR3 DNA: TGCGCCAGCAGCCACACAGGACAGGGAGATCAAGAGACCCAGTACTTC; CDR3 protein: CASSHTGQGDQETQYF
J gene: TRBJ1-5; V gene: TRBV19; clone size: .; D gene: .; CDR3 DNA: TGTGCCAGTAGTATCCCCTGGGACGGTCAGCCCCAGCATTTT; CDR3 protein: CASSIPWDGQPQHF
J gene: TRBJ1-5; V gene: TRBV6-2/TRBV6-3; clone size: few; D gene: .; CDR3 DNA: TGTGCCAGCAGTTACACCCCGAGGAGGGGGTACAATCAGCCCCAGCATTTT; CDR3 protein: CASSYTPRRGYNQPQHF
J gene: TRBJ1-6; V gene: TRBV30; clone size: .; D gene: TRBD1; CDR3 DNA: TGTGCCCGGGACAGGGAAGGCTCACCCCTCCACTTT; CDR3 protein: CARDREGSPLHF
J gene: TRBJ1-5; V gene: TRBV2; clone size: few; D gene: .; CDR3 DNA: TGTGCCAGCAGCGGACTGGGCAATCAGCCCCAGCATTTT; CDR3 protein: CASSGLGNQPQHF